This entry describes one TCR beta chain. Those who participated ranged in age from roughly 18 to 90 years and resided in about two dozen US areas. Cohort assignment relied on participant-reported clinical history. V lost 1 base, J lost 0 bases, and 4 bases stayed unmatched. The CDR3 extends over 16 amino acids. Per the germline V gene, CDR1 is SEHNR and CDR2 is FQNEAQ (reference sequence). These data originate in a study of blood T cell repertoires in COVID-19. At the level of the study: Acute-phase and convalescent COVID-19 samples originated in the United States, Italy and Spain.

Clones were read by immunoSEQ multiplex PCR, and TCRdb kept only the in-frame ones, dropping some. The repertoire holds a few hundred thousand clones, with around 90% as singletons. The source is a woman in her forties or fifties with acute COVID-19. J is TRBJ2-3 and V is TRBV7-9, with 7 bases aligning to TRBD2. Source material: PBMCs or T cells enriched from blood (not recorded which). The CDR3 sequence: CASSLGVSGSTDTQYF. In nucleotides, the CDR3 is TGTGCCAGCAGCTTAGGGGTTAGCGGGAGCACAGATACGCAGTATTTT.